This T cell receptor beta chain was sequenced during a study of blood T cell dynamics during melanoma immunotherapy. Regarding time point: pre-treatment baseline. Samples come from before therapy and from week 3 after the first blockade cycle. Only in-frame clones appear in the TCRdb table, and some are missing; sequencing was by immunoSEQ multiplex PCR. The sample shows some 15,000 clones, approximately 89% of them seen only once. Study-level results: The study could not tell melanoma-specific clones from general immune activation.

Note on this clone: Its antigen remains unknown.

The CDR3 covers 14 residues. V was clipped by 4 bases and J by 0 bases, with 9 bases between them. Germline V gene sequence: CDR1 LNHDA, CDR2 SQIVND (reference sequence). The chain links TRBV19 to TRBJ1-1; no definite D call. This specimen was blood, taken from a patient treated with checkpoint blockade. The clonotype was recovered from a human donor with melanoma. As DNA, the CDR3 is TGTGCCAGTAGTAAACGGAACATGAACACTGAAGCTTTCTTT. Translation gives CASSKRNMNTEAFF.